Below, 6 T cell receptor beta chains from the same sample are listed, as sequenced in a study of Graves' ophthalmopathy and Graves' hyperthyroidism. The authors amplified TCR beta CDR3 regions from RNA transcripts. HTBI-primed first-round RT-PCR preceded second-round multiplex PCR. MiXCR, run by TCRdb on the multiplex PCR reads, gives a single entry per CDR3 protein. Of around 470,000 distinct CDR3 sequences listed, approximately 15% are singletons. The sample taken for sequencing was blood. The receptors originated from a young woman with Graves' ophthalmopathy.

This clonotype was counted at least ten times. The chain carries TRBV7-9 and TRBJ1-1, with D hard to call. Per the germline V gene, CDR1 is SEHNR and CDR2 is FQNEAQ (reference sequence). V gave up 7 bases and J gave up 4 bases, with 10 bases separating them. The CDR3 is 12 residues long. CDR3 protein: CASKLVGTEAFF. For the CDR3, the DNA is TGTGCCAGCAAGCTAGTCGGCACTGAAGCTTTCTTT.

This clonotype was seen a single time. V and J are TRBV6-4 and TRBJ2-4; 8 nucleotides line up with TRBD2. CDR1 is MRHNA and CDR2 is SNTAGT in the germline V gene. The CDR3 length is 13 residues. The V segment lost 4 bases and the J segment 6 bases; nucleotides outside the gene matches: 2. The CDR3 region is CASSASGRNIQYF. The CDR3 DNA follows: TGTGCCAGCAGTGCCAGCGGGAGAAACATTCAGTACTTC.

This clonotype has only a few counts. This sequence may be a read error, since a much larger clone differs from it by one base. The chain combines TRBV13 with TRBJ2-7; a possible D gene is TRBD1 (6 bases). This CDR3 spans 15 amino acids. Germline CDR1 PRHDT, CDR2 FYEKMQ (reference sequence). V gave up 5 bases and J gave up 5 bases, with 19 bases separating them. CDR3 sequence reads: CASSAKPVGADEQYF. CDR3 DNA sequence: TGTGCCAGCAGCGCAAAACCCGTGGGGGCTGACGAGCAGTACTTC.

Many counts were recorded for this clonotype. The rearrangement uses TRBV28 and TRBJ1-1, with 7 bases matching TRBD1. The V gene's germline CDR1 is MDHEN and CDR2 SYDVKM. V shed 6 bases and J 3 bases; nucleotides not matched to a gene: 7. CDR3 length: 14 residues. CDR3 in DNA: TGTGCCAGCAGGTTGAGTCAGGGGGACACTGAAGCTTTCTTT. It specifies CASRLSQGDTEAFF.

This clonotype has a count of ten or more. The chain carries TRBV2 and TRBJ1-5, with 8 bases lining up with TRBD1. The CDR3 runs to 14 residues. Germline CDR1 is SNHLY and CDR2 is FYNNEI. Germline trimming cut 5 bases from V and 3 bases from J; bases unmatched to any gene: 3. Written as DNA, the CDR3 is TGTGCCAGCAGTCAGGGGGCAGACAATCAGCCCCAGCATTTT. Translated: CASSQGADNQPQHF.

The chain uses TRBV13 and TRBJ2-2; unclear D gene. CDR3 size: 17 residues. Looked up from germline, CDR1 is PRHDT and CDR2 is FYEKMQ (reference sequence). Trimming shortened V by 4 bases and J by 6 bases, and 21 bases separated the two germline ends. This chain's CDR3 is CASSSQPGRIRPGELFF. The CDR3 nucleotides read TGTGCCAGCAGCTCTCAACCGGGCCGGATCCGCCCCGGGGAGCTGTTTTTT.